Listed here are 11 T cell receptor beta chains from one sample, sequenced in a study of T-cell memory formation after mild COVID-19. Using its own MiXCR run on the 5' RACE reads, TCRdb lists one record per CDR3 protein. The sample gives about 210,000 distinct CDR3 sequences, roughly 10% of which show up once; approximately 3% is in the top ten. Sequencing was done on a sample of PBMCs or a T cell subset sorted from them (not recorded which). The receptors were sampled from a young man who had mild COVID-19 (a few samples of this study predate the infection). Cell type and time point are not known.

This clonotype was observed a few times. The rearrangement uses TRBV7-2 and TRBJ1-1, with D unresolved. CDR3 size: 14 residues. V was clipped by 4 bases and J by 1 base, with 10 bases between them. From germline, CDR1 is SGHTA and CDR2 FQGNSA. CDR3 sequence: CASSSSPGNTEAFF. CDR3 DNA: TGTGCCAGCAGCTCCTCCCCCGGGAACACTGAAGCTTTCTTT.

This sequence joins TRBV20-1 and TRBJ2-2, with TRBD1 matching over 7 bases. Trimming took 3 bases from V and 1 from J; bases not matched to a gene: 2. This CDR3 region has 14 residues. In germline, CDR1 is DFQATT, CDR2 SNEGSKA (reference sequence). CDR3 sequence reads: CSASWTGNTGELFF. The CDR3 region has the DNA TGCAGTGCTAGCTGGACAGGGAACACCGGGGAGCTGTTTTTT.

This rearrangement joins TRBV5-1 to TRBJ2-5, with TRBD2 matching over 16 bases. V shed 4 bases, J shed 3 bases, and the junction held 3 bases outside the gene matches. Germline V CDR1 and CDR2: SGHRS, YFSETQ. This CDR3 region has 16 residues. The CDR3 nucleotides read TGCGCCAGCAGCCGCGGGACTAGCGGGGGGGAAGAGACCCAGTACTTC. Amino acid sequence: CASSRGTSGGEETQYF.

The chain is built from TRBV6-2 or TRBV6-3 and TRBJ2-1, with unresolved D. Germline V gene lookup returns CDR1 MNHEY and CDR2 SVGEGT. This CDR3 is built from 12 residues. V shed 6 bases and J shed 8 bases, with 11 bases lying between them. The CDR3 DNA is TGTGCCAGCAGCCCCCCGCTATATGAGCAGTTCTTC. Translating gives CASSPPLYEQFF.

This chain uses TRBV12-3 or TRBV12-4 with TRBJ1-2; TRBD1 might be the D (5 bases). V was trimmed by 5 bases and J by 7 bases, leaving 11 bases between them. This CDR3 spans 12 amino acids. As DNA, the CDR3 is TGTGCCAGCAGTGAGGGGTGGGTTGGCTACACCTTC. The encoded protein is CASSEGWVGYTF.

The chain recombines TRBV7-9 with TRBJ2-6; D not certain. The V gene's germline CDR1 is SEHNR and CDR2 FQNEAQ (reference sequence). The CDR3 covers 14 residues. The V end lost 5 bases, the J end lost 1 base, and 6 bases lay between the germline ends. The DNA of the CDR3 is TGTGCCAGCAGCGTGGGATCTGGGGCCAACGTCCTGACTTTC. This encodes CASSVGSGANVLTF.

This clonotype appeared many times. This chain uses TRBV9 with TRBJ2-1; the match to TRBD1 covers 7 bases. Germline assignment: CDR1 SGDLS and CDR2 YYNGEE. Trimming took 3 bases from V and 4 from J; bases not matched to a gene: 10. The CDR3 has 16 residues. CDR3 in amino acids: CASSAWLGTDYNEQFF. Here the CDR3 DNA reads TGTGCCAGCAGCGCCTGGCTTGGGACAGATTACAATGAGCAGTTCTTC.

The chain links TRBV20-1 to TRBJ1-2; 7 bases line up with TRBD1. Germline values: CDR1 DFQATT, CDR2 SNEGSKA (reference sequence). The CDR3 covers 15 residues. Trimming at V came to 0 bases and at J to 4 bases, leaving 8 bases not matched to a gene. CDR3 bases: TGCAGTGCTAGAGATTCCGCCAGGGGGACCTATGGCTACACCTTC. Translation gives CSARDSARGTYGYTF.

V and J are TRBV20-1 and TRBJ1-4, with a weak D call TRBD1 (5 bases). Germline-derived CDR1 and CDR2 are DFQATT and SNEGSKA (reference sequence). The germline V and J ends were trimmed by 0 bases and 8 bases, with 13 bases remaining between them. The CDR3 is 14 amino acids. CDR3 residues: CSARDAGKREKLFF. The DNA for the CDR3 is TGCAGTGCTAGAGATGCAGGGAAGCGAGAAAAACTGTTTTTT.

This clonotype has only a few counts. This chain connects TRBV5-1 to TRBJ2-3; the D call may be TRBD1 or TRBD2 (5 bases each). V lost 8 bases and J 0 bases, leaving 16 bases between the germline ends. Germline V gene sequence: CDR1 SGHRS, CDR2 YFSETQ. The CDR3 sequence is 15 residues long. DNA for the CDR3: TGCGCCAGTACCGACAGCGGATCTAGCACAGATACGCAGTATTTT. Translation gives CASTDSGSSTDTQYF.

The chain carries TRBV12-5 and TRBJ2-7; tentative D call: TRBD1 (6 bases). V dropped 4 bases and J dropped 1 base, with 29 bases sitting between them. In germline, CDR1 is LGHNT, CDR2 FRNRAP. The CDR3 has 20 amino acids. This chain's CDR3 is CASGSRPNRNTGLFSYEQYF. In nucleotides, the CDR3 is TGTGCTAGTGGTTCTCGACCCAACCGGAATACAGGGCTCTTTTCCTACGAGCAGTACTTC.